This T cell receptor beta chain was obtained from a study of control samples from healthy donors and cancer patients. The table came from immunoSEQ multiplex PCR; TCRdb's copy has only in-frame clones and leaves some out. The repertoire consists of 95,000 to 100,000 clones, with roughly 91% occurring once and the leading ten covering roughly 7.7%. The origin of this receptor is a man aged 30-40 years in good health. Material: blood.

CDR3 loop: CASLTLDNDQETQYF. The CDR3 DNA sequence: TGTGCCAGCCTCACGCTAGATAATGACCAAGAGACCCAGTACTTC. The V gene is TRBV28, the J gene TRBJ2-5; D gene uncertain. Trimming stripped 8 bases from V and 0 bases from J, with 16 bases between. The CDR3 sequence is 15 residues long. Per germline, CDR1 MDHEN and CDR2 SYDVKM.